This T cell receptor (beta chain) came from a study of regulatory T cells in long-lasting Graves disease. This clonotype showed up many times. Germline values: CDR1 MDHEN, CDR2 SYDVKM. V gave up 1 base and J gave up 3 bases, with 9 bases separating them. This CDR3 is built from 14 residues. Arm-PCR of CDR3 regions and iRepertoire HTBI primers were the basis on which TCR beta libraries were built. Via MiXCR, TCRdb re-called the multiplex PCR reads, giving one row per CDR3 protein. This table holds approximately 400,000 distinct CDR3 sequences, roughly 16% found once. Stated time point: newly diagnosed GD, antithyroid drugs for less than 3 months. There was RNA extracted from PBMCs, and the TCR library was made from it.

This chain joins TRBV28 and TRBJ2-5; D could derive from TRBD1 or TRBD2 (5 bases each). Sample: peripheral blood mononuclear cells (PBMCs), taken at new diagnosis, from a patient treated with antithyroid drugs. This TCR was sampled from a female donor with Graves disease. Here the CDR3 reads CASSLLGTEETQYF. DNA of the CDR3: TGTGCCAGCAGTTTATTAGGGACCGAAGAGACCCAGTACTTC.